The sequence of this TCR beta chain was determined in a study of blood T cell repertoires in COVID-19 (dated by TCRdb to 2019 to 2021). Turning to the overall study: Collaborator samples came from the United States, Italy and Spain and covered acute and convalescent phases of COVID-19. The material from the prospective study consisted of cDNA or gDNA derived from T cells, B-cell-depleted T cells, or PBMCs. Subjects who had been exposed to COVID-19, were actively infected with it, or had recovered from it provided the deeply sampled blood TCRbeta repertoires that made up the dataset. The repertoires were made available in a free public database intended to serve as a resource for research on the immune response to SARS-CoV-2. Samples came from the ongoing ImmuneRACE study (first 160 participants) plus 1,254 subjects from 6 global collaborators. Sample metadata almost always included a de-identified subject ID, COVID-19 status, age in years and sex. Where available, HLA class I and class II types were obtained from metadata supplied by the sample provider rather than from assay-based typing.

Overall results and qualifications from the work: The amount of clinical and demographic metadata varied by source and participant and was provided uncurated.

There are 14 amino acids in the CDR3, from cysteine to phenylalanine inclusive. Solely the CDR3 DNA is kept, with 42 bases framed from the first base. The germline V gene (reference sequence) specifies LGHDT as CDR1 and YNNKEL as CDR2. At the junction V is shortened by 5 bases and J by 7 bases; bases outside the gene matches: 6. Concerning this clone: Its antigen is not yet known. Base qualities are not provided; no much larger clone lies one nucleotide away.

TCRbeta CDR3 regions were amplified from genomic DNA by means of the immunoSEQ Assay, a bias-controlled multiplex PCR. The authors processed their data as follows. The number of nucleated cells in each sample was estimated by amplification of reference gene primers within the assay. To quantify the absolute abundance of each unique TCRbeta CDR3 rearrangement, sequence reads were collapsed and filtered. For each sample, productive Simpson clonality was calculated by taking the square root of Simpson's diversity index across productive rearrangements. TCRdb stores this immuneACCESS table with in-frame sequences only. Part of the clones is absent; in the studies checked, under half of the shortfall reflects unresolved V genes, and no reason is known for the rest. That table furnishes V, J and clone size, whereas the DNA furnished D and trimming. Counted in this sample were 30,000 to 40,000 clones; around 85% of them appeared once. The ten largest account for 5.5% of the sample.

Each collaborating institution followed its own protocols to collect whole blood in K2EDTA tubes. Collaborator samples were shipped for TCRbeta analysis as frozen whole blood, isolated PBMCs, or DNA extracted from either sample type. The rearranged chain carries TRBV3-1 (or the pseudogene TRBV3-2) and TRBJ2-5, and TRBD1 aligns with 11 junction nucleotides. The receptor was isolated from a woman over 75 with active or convalescent COVID-19. Material for sequencing was peripheral blood. The CDR3 is CASSGQGARGTQYF. The DNA is as follows: TGTGCCAGCAGCGGACAGGGGGCGAGGGGGACCCAGTACTTC.